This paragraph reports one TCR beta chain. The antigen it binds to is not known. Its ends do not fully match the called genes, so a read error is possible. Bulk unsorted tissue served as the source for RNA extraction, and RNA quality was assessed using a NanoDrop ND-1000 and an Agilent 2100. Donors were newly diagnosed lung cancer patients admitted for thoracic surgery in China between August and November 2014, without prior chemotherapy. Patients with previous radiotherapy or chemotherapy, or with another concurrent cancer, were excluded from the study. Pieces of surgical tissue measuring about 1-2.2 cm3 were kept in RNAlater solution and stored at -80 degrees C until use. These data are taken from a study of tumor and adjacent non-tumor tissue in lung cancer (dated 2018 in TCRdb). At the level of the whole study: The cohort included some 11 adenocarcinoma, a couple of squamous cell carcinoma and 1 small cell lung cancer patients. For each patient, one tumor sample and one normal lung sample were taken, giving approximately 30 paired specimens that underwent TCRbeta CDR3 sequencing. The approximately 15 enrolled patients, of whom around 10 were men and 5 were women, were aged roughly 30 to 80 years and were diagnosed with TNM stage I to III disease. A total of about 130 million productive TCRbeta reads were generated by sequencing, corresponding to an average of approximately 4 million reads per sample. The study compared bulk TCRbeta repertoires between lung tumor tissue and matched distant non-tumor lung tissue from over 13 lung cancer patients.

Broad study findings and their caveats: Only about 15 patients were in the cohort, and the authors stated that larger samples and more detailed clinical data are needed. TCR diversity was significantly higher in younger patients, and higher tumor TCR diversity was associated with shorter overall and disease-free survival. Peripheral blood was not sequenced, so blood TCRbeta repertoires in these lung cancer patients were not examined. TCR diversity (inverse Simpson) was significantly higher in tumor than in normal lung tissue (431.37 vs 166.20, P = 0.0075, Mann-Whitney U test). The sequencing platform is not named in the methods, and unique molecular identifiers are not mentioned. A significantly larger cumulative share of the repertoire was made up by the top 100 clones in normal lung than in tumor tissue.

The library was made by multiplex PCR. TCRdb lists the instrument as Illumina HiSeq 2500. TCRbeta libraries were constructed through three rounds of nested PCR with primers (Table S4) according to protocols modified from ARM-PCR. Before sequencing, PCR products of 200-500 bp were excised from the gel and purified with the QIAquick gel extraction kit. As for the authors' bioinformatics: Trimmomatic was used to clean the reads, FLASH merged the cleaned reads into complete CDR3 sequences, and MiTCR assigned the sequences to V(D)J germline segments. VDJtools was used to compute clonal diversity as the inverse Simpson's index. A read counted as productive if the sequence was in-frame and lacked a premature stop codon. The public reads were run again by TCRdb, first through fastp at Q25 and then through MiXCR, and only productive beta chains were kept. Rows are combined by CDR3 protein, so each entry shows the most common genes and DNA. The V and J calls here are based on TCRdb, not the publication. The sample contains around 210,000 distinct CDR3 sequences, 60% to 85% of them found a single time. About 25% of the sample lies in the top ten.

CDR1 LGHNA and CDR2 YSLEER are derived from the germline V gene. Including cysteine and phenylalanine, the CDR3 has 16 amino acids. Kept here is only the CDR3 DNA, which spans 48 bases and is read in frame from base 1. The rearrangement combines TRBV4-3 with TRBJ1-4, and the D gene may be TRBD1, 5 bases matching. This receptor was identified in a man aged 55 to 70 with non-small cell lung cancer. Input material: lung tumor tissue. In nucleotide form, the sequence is TGCGCCAGAAGCCAAGACCAAAGGGGCCGTAATGAAAAACTGTGTTTT. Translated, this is CARSQDQRGRNEKLCF.